This T cell receptor (beta chain) was retrieved from a study of blood T cell repertoires in COVID-19 (dated by TCRdb to the early 2020s). A note on the overall study: Samples from collaborators originated in the United States, Italy and Spain and spanned both the acute and convalescent phases of COVID-19. The material from the prospective study consisted of cDNA or gDNA derived from T cells, B-cell-depleted T cells, or PBMCs. Subjects who had been exposed to COVID-19, were actively infected with it, or had recovered from it provided the deeply sampled blood TCRbeta repertoires that made up the dataset. The repertoires were made available in a free public database intended to serve as a resource for research on the immune response to SARS-CoV-2. The samples were drawn from two sources: the first 160 participants of the ongoing ImmuneRACE study, and 1,000 to 1,500 subjects contributed by 6 global collaborators. The sample metadata nearly always contained a de-identified subject ID, COVID-19 status, age in years and sex. Where HLA class I and class II types were available, the types were taken from metadata supplied by the sample provider, not from assay-based typing.

Collaborating institutions collected whole blood in K2EDTA tubes following their own protocols. For TCRbeta analysis, collaborators shipped samples in one of three forms: frozen whole blood, isolated PBMCs, or DNA extracted from either of those sample types. A distance of 15 bases separates the germline ends of V and J, which lose 4 bases and 5 bases respectively. The CDR3 numbers 14 residues from cysteine through phenylalanine. Kept here is only the CDR3 DNA, which spans 42 bases and is read in frame from base 1. CDR1 and CDR2 are drawn from the germline V gene (reference sequence): LNHDA, SQIVND. Worth noting for this clone: Its antigen is not yet known. Per-base qualities were not stored, and no clone one base away is much larger.

TCRbeta CDR3 regions were amplified from genomic DNA using the immunoSEQ Assay, a bias-controlled multiplex PCR. From the authors' description of their analysis: The number of nucleated cells in each sample was estimated by amplification of reference gene primers within the assay. To quantify the absolute abundance of each unique TCRbeta CDR3 rearrangement, sequence reads were collapsed and filtered. For each sample, productive Simpson clonality was calculated by taking the square root of Simpson's diversity index across productive rearrangements. TCRdb re-hosts the immuneACCESS table, in-frame sequences only. Its copies lack some clones; in the studies checked, an unresolved V gene accounts for under half of them, and the cause for the rest is not known. D and trimming come from the DNA, and the V and J calls and clone size come from that table. This sample is represented by 130,000 or so clones; over 80% of them were singletons. About 10% of the sample lies in the top ten.

What the research found in general, with its limitations: The quantity of clinical and demographic metadata differed by source and by participant and was supplied without curation.

This TCR was recovered from a man in his 60s with active or convalescent COVID-19. The rearranged segments are TRBV19 and TRBJ2-7; matching of 6 bases hints at TRBD1 as the D gene. Sequencing used peripheral blood. The sequenced DNA: TGTGCCAGTAGTAGGGGGCTTGGGGCGGACGAGCAGTACTTC. It translates as CASSRGLGADEQYF.